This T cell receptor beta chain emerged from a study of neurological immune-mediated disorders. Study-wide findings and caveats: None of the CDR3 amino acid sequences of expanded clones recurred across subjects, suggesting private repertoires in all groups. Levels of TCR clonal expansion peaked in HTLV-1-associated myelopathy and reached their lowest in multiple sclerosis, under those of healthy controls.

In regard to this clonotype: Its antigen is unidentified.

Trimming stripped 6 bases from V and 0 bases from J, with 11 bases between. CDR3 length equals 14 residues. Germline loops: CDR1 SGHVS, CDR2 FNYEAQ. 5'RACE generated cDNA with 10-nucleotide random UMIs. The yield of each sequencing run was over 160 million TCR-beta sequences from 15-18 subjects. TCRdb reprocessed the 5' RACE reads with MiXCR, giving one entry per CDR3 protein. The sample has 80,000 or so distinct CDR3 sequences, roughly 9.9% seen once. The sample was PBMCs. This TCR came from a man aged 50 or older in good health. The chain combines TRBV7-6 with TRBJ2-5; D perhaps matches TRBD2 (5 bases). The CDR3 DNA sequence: TGTGCCAGCAGACTAGGGCCGTACCAAGAGACCCAGTACTTC. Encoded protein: CASRLGPYQETQYF.